The subject of this entry is one T cell receptor (beta chain). Its antigen remains unknown. This CDR3 region has 13 residues. CDR1 is SGHDT, CDR2 YYEEEE, per germline. Trimming left V 0 bases short and J 3 bases short, with 6 bases between. The data derive from a study of cytomegalovirus exposure and HLA in healthy donors. Points from the study as a whole: Generally TCR sequences proved uncommon, though certain public TCRs appeared in numerous donors. Over 150 TCR beta chains were listed as cytomegalovirus-associated.

The method was immunoSEQ multiplex PCR; TCRdb's version includes in-frame clones alone and lacks a portion of them. This table has 150,000 to 200,000 clones, 80% to 85% appearing once. The sample taken for sequencing was PBMCs. The rearrangement links TRBV5-6 to TRBJ1-2; D unclear. This TCR was recovered from a woman in her thirties in good health and CMV-seronegative. In nucleotides, the CDR3 is TGTGCCAGCAGCTTGGGGCAACACTATGGCTACACCTTC. Translation: CASSLGQHYGYTF.